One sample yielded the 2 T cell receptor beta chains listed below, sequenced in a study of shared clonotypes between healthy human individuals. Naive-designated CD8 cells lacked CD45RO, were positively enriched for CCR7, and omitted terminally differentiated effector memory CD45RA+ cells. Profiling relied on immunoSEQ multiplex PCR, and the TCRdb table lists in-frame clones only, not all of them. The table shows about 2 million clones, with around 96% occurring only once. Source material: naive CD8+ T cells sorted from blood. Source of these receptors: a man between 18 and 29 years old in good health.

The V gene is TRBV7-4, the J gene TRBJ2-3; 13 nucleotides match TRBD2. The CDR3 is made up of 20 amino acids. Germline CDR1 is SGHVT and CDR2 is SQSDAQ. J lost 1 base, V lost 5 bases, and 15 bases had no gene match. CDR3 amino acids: CASSHLWTSGRNPGTDTQYF. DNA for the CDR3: TGTGCCAGCAGCCATCTCTGGACTAGCGGGAGAAACCCTGGCACAGATACGCAGTATTTT.

Written as DNA, the CDR3 is TGCGCCAGCAGGGTAGACGGGACAACTAATGAAAAACTGTTTTTT. Its protein is CASRVDGTTNEKLFF. J is TRBJ1-4 and V is TRBV5-1; D gene ambiguous. With 5 bases removed from V and 0 bases from J, the gap between germline ends came to 11 bases. CDR1 is SGHRS and CDR2 is YFSETQ in the germline V gene. This CDR3 comprises 15 residues.